The clone carrying this T cell receptor (beta chain) was detected once. Its antigen is not known. These data come from a study of cytomegalovirus exposure and HLA in healthy donors. Study-level points and caveats: Later analysis identified 16,951 TCR beta sequences associated with HLA alleles, using a false discovery rate threshold of 0.05.

The primer mix had 60 Vbeta and 13 Jbeta primers. The method was immunoSEQ multiplex PCR; TCRdb's version includes in-frame clones alone and lacks a portion of them. Of 280,000 or so clones listed, around 90% were seen once; the top ten hold approximately 2.4%. The CDR3 consists of 16 residues. The V gene end was trimmed by 2 bases and the J gene end by 6 bases; junction bases not matched to a gene: 10. Germline V gene sequence: CDR1 LNHNV, CDR2 YYDKDF (reference sequence). V gene TRBV15 combines with J gene TRBJ2-3, with 8 bases identical to TRBD1. Sequenced input: PBMCs. The source is a woman aged 18-29 years in good health and CMV-seronegative. The CDR3 DNA reads as TGTGCCACCAGCAGAAGACAGGGGATTTTGTCCGATACGCAGTATTTT. Its protein product is CATSRRQGILSDTQYF.